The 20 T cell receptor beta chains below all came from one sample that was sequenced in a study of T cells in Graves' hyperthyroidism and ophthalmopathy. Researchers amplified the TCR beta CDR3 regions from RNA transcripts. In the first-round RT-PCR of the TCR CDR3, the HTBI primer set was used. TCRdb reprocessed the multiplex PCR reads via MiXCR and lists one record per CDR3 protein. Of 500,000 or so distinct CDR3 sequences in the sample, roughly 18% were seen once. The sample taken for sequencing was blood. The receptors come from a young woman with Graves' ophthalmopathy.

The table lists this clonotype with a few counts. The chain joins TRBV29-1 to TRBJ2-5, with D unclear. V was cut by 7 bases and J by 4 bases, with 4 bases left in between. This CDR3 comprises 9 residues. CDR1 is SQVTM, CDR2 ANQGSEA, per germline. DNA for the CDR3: TGCAGCGAACGAGAGACCCAGTACTTC. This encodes CSERETQYF.

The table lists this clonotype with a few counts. The CDR3, as DNA: TGTGCCAGCAGTTTAGGCCACACAGATACGCAGTATTTT. Its translation: CASSLGHTDTQYF. The chain recombines TRBV12-3 or TRBV12-4 with TRBJ2-3, with D unresolved. With 1 base removed from V and 2 bases from J, the gap between germline ends came to 4 bases. The CDR3 length is 13 residues.

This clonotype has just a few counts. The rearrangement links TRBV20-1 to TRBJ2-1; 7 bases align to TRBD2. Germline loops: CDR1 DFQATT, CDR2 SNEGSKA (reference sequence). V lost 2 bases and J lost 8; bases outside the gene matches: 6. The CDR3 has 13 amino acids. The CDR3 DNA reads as TGCAGTGCTAGATCGGGGACTATCCATGAGCAGTTCTTC. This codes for CSARSGTIHEQFF.

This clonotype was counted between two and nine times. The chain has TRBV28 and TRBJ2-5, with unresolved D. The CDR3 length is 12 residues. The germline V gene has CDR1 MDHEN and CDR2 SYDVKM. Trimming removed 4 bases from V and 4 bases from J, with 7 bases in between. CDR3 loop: CASSSSPETQYF. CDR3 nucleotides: TGTGCCAGCAGTTCCAGTCCAGAGACCCAGTACTTC.

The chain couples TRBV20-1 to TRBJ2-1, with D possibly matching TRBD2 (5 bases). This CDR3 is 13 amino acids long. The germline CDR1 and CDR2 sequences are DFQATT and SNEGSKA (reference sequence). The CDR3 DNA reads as TGCAGCGCCACTAGTTCTTTTTTCGGTGAGCAGTTCTTC. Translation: CSATSSFFGEQFF.

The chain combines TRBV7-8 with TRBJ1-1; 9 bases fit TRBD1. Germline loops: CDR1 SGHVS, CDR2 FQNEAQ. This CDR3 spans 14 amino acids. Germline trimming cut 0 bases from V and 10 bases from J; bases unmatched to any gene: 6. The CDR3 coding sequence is TGTGCCAGCAGCTTAGCACAGGGGGCAGTAGGAGCTTTCTTT. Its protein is CASSLAQGAVGAFF.

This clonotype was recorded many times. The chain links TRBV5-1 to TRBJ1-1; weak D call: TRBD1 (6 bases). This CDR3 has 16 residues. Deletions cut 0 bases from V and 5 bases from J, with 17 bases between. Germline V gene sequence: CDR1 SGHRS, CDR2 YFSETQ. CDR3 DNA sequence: TGCGCCAGCAGCTTGGTGGCCACGACAGGAGGAACTGAAGCTTTCTTT. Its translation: CASSLVATTGGTEAFF.

The DNA of the CDR3 is TGTGCCAGCAGTGCCGTGGGACAGGGGGATGAGACCCAGTACTTC. Its protein is CASSAVGQGDETQYF. This chain connects TRBV3-1 to TRBJ2-5, with TRBD1 matching 11 bases. Trimming at V came to 6 bases and at J to 5 bases, leaving 8 bases not matched to a gene. The CDR3 totals 15 residues. The V gene's germline CDR1 is LGHDT and CDR2 YNNKEL (reference sequence).

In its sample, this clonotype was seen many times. In nucleotides, the CDR3 is TGTGCCAGCAGTACCCCGGGCAGATCTAACTATGGCTACACCTTC. Translated, it gives CASSTPGRSNYGYTF. This chain uses TRBV28 with TRBJ1-2, with unresolved D. Germline V CDR1 and CDR2: MDHEN, SYDVKM. The CDR3 contains 15 residues. The germline V and J ends were trimmed by 5 bases and 0 bases, with 13 bases remaining between them.

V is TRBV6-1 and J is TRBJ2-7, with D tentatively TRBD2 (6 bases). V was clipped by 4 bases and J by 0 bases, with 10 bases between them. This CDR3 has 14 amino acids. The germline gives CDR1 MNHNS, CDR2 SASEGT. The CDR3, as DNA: TGTGCCAGCAGTGCGACTAGTAGCTCCTACGAGCAGTACTTC. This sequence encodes CASSATSSSYEQYF.

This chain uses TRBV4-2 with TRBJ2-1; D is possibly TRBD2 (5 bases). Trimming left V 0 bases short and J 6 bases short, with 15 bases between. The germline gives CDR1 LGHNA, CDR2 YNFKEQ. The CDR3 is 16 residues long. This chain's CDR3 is CASSQDPSRSGNEQFF. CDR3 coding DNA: TGTGCCAGCAGCCAAGATCCTAGCAGGTCGGGCAATGAGCAGTTCTTC.

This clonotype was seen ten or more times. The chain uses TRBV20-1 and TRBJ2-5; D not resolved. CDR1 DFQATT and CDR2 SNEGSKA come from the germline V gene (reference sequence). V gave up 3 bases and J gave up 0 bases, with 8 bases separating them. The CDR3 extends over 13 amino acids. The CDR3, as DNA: TGCAGTGCTAGTATACTCAACCAAGAGACCCAGTACTTC. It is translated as CSASILNQETQYF.

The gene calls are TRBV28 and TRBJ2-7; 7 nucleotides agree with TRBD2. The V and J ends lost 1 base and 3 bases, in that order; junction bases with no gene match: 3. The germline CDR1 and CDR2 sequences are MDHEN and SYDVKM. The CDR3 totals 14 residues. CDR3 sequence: CASSLSGRSYEQYF. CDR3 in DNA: TGTGCCAGCAGTTTATCCGGGAGGAGCTACGAGCAGTACTTC.

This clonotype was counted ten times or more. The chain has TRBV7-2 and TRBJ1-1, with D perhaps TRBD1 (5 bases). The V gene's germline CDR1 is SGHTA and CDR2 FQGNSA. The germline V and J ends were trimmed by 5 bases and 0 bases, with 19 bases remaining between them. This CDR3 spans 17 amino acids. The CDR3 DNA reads TGTGCCAGCAGCCCTGGCGGGGGGGGAAGATTGAACACTGAAGCTTTCTTT. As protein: CASSPGGGGRLNTEAFF.

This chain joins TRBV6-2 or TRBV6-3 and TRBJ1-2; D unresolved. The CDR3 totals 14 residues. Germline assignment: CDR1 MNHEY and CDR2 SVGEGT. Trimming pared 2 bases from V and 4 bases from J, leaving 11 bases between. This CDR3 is CASSYHGGPYGYTF. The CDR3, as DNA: TGTGCCAGCAGTTACCACGGAGGACCCTATGGCTACACCTTC.

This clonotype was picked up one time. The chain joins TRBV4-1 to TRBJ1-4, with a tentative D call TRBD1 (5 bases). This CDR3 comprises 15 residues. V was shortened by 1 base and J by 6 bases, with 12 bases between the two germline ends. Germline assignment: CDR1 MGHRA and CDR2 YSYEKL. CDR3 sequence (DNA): TGCGCCAGCAGCCAAGTAGGGGAGAAGTATGAAAAACTGTTTTTT. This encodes CASSQVGEKYEKLFF.

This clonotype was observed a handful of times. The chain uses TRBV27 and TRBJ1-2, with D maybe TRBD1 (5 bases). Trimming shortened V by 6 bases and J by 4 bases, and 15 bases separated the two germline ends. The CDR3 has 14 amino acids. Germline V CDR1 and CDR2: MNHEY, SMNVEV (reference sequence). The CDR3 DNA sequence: TGTGCCAGCAGCTACCGAGGGGAGGCCTATGGCTACACCTTC. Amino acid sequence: CASSYRGEAYGYTF.

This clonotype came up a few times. The CDR3 spells CASSVSSGSASDTQYF. CDR3 sequence (DNA): TGTGCCAGCAGCGTATCCAGCGGGAGTGCGTCAGATACGCAGTATTTT. The rearrangement joins TRBV9 to TRBJ2-3; 8 bases fit TRBD2. J lost 4 bases, V lost 1 base, and 8 bases had no gene match. This CDR3 comprises 16 residues. Germline assignment: CDR1 SGDLS and CDR2 YYNGEE.

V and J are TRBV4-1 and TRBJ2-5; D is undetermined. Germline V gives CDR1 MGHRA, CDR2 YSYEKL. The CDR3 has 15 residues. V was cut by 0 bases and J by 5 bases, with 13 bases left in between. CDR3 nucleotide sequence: TGCGCCAGCAGCCAAGAGGGCAGAACCCCGGAGACCCAGTACTTC. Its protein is CASSQEGRTPETQYF.

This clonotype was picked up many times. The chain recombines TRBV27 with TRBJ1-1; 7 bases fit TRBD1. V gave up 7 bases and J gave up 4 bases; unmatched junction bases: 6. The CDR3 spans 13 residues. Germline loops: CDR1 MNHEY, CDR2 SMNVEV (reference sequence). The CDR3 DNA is TGTGCCAGCAAACTAACAGGGGTCACTGAAGCTTTCTTT. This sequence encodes CASKLTGVTEAFF.